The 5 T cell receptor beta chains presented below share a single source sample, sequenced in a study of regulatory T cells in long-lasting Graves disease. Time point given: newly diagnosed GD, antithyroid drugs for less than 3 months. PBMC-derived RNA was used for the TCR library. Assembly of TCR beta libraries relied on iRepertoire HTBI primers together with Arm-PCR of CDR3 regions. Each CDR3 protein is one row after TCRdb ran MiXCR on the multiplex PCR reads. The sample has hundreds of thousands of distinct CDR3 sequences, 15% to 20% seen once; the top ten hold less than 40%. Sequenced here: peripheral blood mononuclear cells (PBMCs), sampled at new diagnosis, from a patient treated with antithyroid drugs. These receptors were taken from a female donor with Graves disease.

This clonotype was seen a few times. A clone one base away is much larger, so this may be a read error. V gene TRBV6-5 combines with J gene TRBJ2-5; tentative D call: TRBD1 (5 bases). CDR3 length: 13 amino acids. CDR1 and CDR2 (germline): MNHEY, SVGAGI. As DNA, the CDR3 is TGTGCCAACAGTTCCGAGACAGAAGAGACCCAGTACTTC. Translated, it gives CANSSETEETQYF.

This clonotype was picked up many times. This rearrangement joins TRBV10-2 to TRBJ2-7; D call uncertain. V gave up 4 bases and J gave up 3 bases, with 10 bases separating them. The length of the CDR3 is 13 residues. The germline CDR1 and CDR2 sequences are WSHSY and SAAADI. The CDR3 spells CASSGKSVYEQYF. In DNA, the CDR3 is TGCGCCAGCAGTGGGAAATCCGTCTACGAGCAGTACTTC.

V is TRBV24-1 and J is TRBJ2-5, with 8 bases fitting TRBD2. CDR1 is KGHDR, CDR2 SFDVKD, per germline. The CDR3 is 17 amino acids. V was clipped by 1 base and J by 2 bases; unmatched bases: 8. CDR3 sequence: CATSDFGGLGRQETQYF. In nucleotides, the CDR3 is TGTGCCACCAGTGATTTCGGGGGACTAGGCAGACAAGAGACCCAGTACTTC.

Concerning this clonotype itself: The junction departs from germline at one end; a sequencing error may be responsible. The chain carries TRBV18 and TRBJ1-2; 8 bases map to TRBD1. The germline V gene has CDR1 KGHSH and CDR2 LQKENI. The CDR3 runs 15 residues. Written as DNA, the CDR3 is TGTGCCAGCTCACGACGGACAGGGAATAACTATGGGTACACCTTC. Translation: CASSRRTGNNYGYTF.

CDR3 sequence reads: CASGLGPGSNQPQHF. The CDR3 nucleotides are TGTGCTAGTGGTTTGGGGCCGGGTAGCAATCAGCCCCAGCATTTT. The rearrangement links TRBV12-5 to TRBJ1-5; D gene ambiguous. This CDR3 region has 15 residues. CDR1 LGHNT and CDR2 FRNRAP come from the germline V gene. The V gene lost 1 base and the J gene lost 0 bases, with 7 bases spanning the gap. Complete variable domain (other parts from reference TRBV12-5 and TRBJ1-5): DARVTQTPRHKVTEMGQEVTMRCQPILGHNTVFWYRQTMMQGLELLAYFRNRAPLDDSGMPKDRFSAEMPDATLATLKIQPSEPRDSAVYFCASGLGPGSNQPQHFGDGTRLSIL.